This TCR beta chain was recovered during a study of cytomegalovirus exposure and HLA in healthy donors. Study conclusions and caveats: The classifier, whose performance was assessed in both the original and validation cohorts, reportedly diagnosed cytomegalovirus status with high specificity and sensitivity. According to an earlier analysis, most TCR beta V segments yielded productive rearrangements about 87% or about 30% of the time. Some highly shared sequence variants likely arose as a pipeline artifact.

PCR amplification relied on 60 Vbeta primers (plus 13 Jbeta primers). Produced via immunoSEQ multiplex PCR; TCRdb's table is partial and in-frame only. The sample holds approximately 150,000 clones; 82% are singletons and the top ten take approximately 2.4%. As to this clone: Its antigen is undetermined.

V was pared by 7 bases and J by 5 bases, with 11 bases of the junction left unmatched. Germline loops: CDR1 LNHDA, CDR2 SQIVND (reference sequence). The CDR3 contains 15 residues. The chain joins TRBV19 to TRBJ2-1, with 7 bases lining up with TRBD2. This clonotype originated in a male donor in good health and CMV-seronegative. Input material: PBMCs. The CDR3 is CASITCGRRNNEQFF. The CDR3 DNA reads as TGTGCCAGTATCACTTGCGGGAGAAGAAACAATGAGCAGTTCTTC.